One sample yielded the 15 T cell receptor beta chains listed below, sequenced in a study of T cell repertoires in cytomegalovirus infection. Their antigens remain unidentified. TCRdb recomputed calls from the reads with MiXCR, one row per CDR3 protein. This table has about half a million distinct CDR3 sequences, roughly 34% appearing once. Specimen: cultured PBMCs, collected from culture after CMV antigen stimulation. These receptors were taken from a human donor in good health (CMV status not recorded). Some clones in this sample may be carry-over from other donors' samples.

The V and J genes are TRBV30 and TRBJ2-2; D remains unclear. The V end lost 0 bases, the J end lost 6 bases, and 11 bases lay between the germline ends. Germline CDR1 GTSNPN, CDR2 SVGIG (reference sequence). The CDR3 is made up of 14 amino acids. In nucleotides, the CDR3 is TGTGCCTGGAGTGTAATCTCACCCGCCGGGGAGCTGTTTTTT. This gives the protein CAWSVISPAGELFF.

The chain combines TRBV11-3 with TRBJ2-1, with TRBD2 as a possible D gene (6 bases). This CDR3 has 15 amino acids. Germline V CDR1 and CDR2: SGHNT, YENEEA. Trimming cost V 1 base and J 9 bases, with 16 bases left between them. The CDR3 spells CASSLGGAIRGEQFF. CDR3 sequence (DNA): TGTGCCAGCAGCTTAGGCGGGGCAATTAGGGGTGAGCAGTTCTTC.

The chain links TRBV2 to TRBJ2-4; a possible D gene is TRBD1 (5 bases). The CDR3 consists of 15 residues. Trimming cost V 7 bases and J 7 bases, with 20 bases left between them. Germline loops: CDR1 SNHLY, CDR2 FYNNEI. DNA for the CDR3: TGTGCCAGCAACCAAAGGGGTAGAGGTTGGAACATTCAGTACTTC. Its translation is CASNQRGRGWNIQYF.

The V and J genes are TRBV25-1 and TRBJ2-2; D possibly corresponds to TRBD2 (6 bases). Germline-derived CDR1 and CDR2 are MGHDK and SYGVNS. There are 14 residues in the CDR3. The V end was cut by 2 bases, the J end by 4 bases, with 8 bases between. In DNA form, the CDR3 reads TGTGCCAGCAGTGAACGGGAGAGCACCGGGGAGCTGTTTTTT. This sequence encodes CASSERESTGELFF.

This clonotype was observed once. This chain connects TRBV10-3 to TRBJ2-7; D possibly uses TRBD1 or TRBD2 (6 bases each). Germline V gene data show CDR1 as ENHRY and CDR2 as SYGVKD. V was pared by 2 bases and J by 0 bases, with 20 bases between. CDR3 length equals 18 residues. Here the CDR3 reads CAISETGRGSSGSYEQYV. CDR3 sequence (DNA): TGTGCCATCAGTGAGACAGGGCGTGGAAGTAGCGGCTCCTACGAGCAGTACGTC.

There are many counts of this clonotype. The chain joins TRBV7-2 to TRBJ2-5; 9 nucleotides agree with TRBD2. V trimming: 4 bases; J trimming: 5 bases; junction bases outside the gene matches: 8. The CDR3 has 15 residues. In germline, CDR1 is SGHTA, CDR2 FQGNSA. CDR3 coding DNA: TGTGCCAGCAGCTCATTAGCGGGAGCCGGTGAGACCCAGTACTTC. This translates into CASSSLAGAGETQYF.

The chain carries TRBV5-5 and TRBJ1-1; D uncertain. Per the germline V gene, CDR1 is SGHKS and CDR2 is YYEKEE (reference sequence). V lost 2 bases and J lost 5, with 10 bases in between. The CDR3 contains 13 residues. This CDR3 reads CASSFAPRTEAFF. CDR3 coding DNA: TGTGCCAGCAGCTTTGCACCCAGGACTGAAGCTTTCTTT.

V usage is TRBV4-1 and J usage is TRBJ2-1; D is possibly TRBD2 (6 bases). Germline V CDR1 and CDR2: MGHRA, YSYEKL. V lost 2 bases, J lost 6 bases, and 14 bases lay in between. The length of the CDR3 is 15 residues. The DNA for the CDR3 is TGCGCCAGCAGCCAACGTGGGAGGTTTACCAATGAGCAGTTCTTC. Protein sequence: CASSQRGRFTNEQFF.

This clonotype was seen at least ten times. The chain uses TRBV7-2 and TRBJ1-2; a possible D gene is TRBD1 (6 bases). Germline V gene lookup returns CDR1 SGHTA and CDR2 FQGNSA. The length of the CDR3 is 14 residues. V lost 5 bases, J lost 4 bases, and 14 bases lay in between. CDR3 bases: TGTGCCAGCAGCCCAGGAGGGGGGCTCTATGGCTACACCTTC. Its protein is CASSPGGGLYGYTF.

This chain links TRBV7-2 with TRBJ2-6; D unresolved. The germline CDR1 and CDR2 sequences are SGHTA and FQGNSA. The CDR3 spans 16 residues. V was trimmed by 3 bases and J by 1 base, leaving 10 bases between them. CDR3 residues: CASSLSATSGANVLTF. CDR3 coding DNA: TGTGCCAGCAGCTTGTCCGCCACATCTGGGGCCAACGTCCTGACTTTC.

This clonotype was seen a few times. The chain carries TRBV12-3 or TRBV12-4 and TRBJ2-3; 14 positions match TRBD2. This CDR3 has 21 amino acids. With 5 bases clipped from V and 3 bases from J, the junction kept 19 bases outside the gene matches. Here the CDR3 DNA reads TGTGCCAGCAGTCTTGCGCCCGGGACTAGCGGGAGTGTAATTGGGACAGATACGCAGTATTTT. This sequence encodes CASSLAPGTSGSVIGTDTQYF.

This clonotype was counted many times. The gene calls are TRBV23-1 and TRBJ2-1; TRBD2 agrees at 11 bases. Being an ORF, TRBV23-1 has a function that is uncertain. CDR3 size: 20 residues. Germline trimming cut 9 bases from V and 4 bases from J; bases unmatched to any gene: 23. The DNA of the CDR3 is TGCGCCAGTCCAAGGGGAACTAGCGGGAGACCCACAACCCCATACAATGAGCAGTTCTTC. This gives the protein CASPRGTSGRPTTPYNEQFF.

This clonotype was counted only a few times. This rearrangement joins TRBV9 to TRBJ1-6, with 7 bases lining up with TRBD1. Germline trimming cut 4 bases from V and 7 bases from J; bases unmatched to any gene: 8. Germline values: CDR1 SGDLS, CDR2 YYNGEE. The CDR3 is 15 residues long. CDR3 nucleotides: TGTGCCAGCAGCAAAGCGGGACAGACAAATTCACCCCTCCACTTT. Protein: CASSKAGQTNSPLHF.

This rearrangement joins TRBV11-3 to TRBJ2-1; possibly TRBD2 for D (5 bases). Looked up from germline, CDR1 is SGHNT and CDR2 is YENEEA. The CDR3 covers 16 residues. The ends were cut back, 2 bases at V and 9 bases at J, with 20 bases in the middle. The CDR3 sequence is CASSLPREHISGEQFF. DNA of the CDR3: TGTGCCAGCAGCTTACCACGGGAACACATAAGCGGTGAGCAGTTCTTC. Full variable domain (rest looked up from reference TRBV11-3 and TRBJ2-1): EAGVVQSPRYKIIEKKQPVAFWCNPISGHNTLYWYLQNLGQGPELLIRYENEEAVDDSQLPKDRFSAERLKGVDSTLKIQPAELGDSAVYLCASSLPREHISGEQFFGPGTRLTVL.

The chain joins TRBV4-2 to TRBJ2-3; 11 bases align to TRBD2. CDR1 is LGHNA and CDR2 is YNFKEQ in the germline V gene. The CDR3 loop spans 18 amino acids. Unmatched junction bases numbered 11, after V lost 0 bases and J lost 6 bases. As DNA, the CDR3 is TGTGCCAGCAGCCAAGATCCCTCCATAGCGGGAGGGGTGGATACGCAGTATTTT. This translates into CASSQDPSIAGGVDTQYF.